One and the same sample provided the 20 T cell receptor beta chains below, sequenced in a study of blood T cell repertoires in COVID-19. Repertoires were generated with immunoSEQ multiplex PCR, while TCRdb's copy carries only in-frame clones and drops some. This table has 250,000 or so clones, roughly 90% appearing once. Source material: peripheral blood. The receptor set was obtained from an older woman with COVID-19, enrolled during active disease.

The V and J genes are TRBV5-1 and TRBJ1-6; tentative D call: TRBD1 (5 bases). The germline V and J ends were trimmed by 0 bases and 8 bases, with 18 bases remaining between them. The CDR3 covers 17 residues. CDR1 SGHRS and CDR2 YFSETQ come from the germline V gene. The CDR3 DNA reads as TGCGCCAGCAGCTTGGCTCCTTCGGCGGGGGGGTATTCACCCCTCCACTTT. As protein: CASSLAPSAGGYSPLHF.

The chain uses TRBV27 and TRBJ1-6; D remains unclear. The V end lost 3 bases, the J end lost 10 bases, and 7 bases lay between the germline ends. The CDR3 covers 12 residues. The germline V gene encodes CDR1 MNHEY and CDR2 SMNVEV (reference sequence). The CDR3 DNA sequence: TGTGCCAGCAGTTTTCGGGAGTCACCCCTCCACTTT. It is translated as CASSFRESPLHF.

The chain is built from TRBV19 and TRBJ2-7; TRBD1 is a possible D gene (6 bases). The V gene lost 1 base and the J gene lost 1 base, with 17 bases spanning the gap. The germline V gene has CDR1 LNHDA and CDR2 SQIVND (reference sequence). The CDR3 extends over 17 amino acids. The CDR3 nucleotides are TGTGCCAGTAGTATAGGAGGGGGAGCAGGGGCATCCTACGAGCAGTACTTC. Its protein is CASSIGGGAGASYEQYF. Together with reference TRBV19 and TRBJ2-7, the CDR3 gives the full variable domain: DGGITQSPKYLFRKEGQNVTLSCEQNLNHDAMYWYRQDPGQGLRLIYYSQIVNDFQKGDIAEGYSVSREKKESFPLTVTSAQKNPTAFYLCASSIGGGAGASYEQYFGPGTRLTVT.

This clone appeared once. The genes are TRBV18 and TRBJ2-2; D call uncertain. From germline, CDR1 is KGHSH and CDR2 LQKENI. There are 14 residues in the CDR3. V lost 0 bases to trimming and J lost 4 bases, with 6 bases between them. The CDR3 region is CASSPPRPTGELFF. The CDR3 DNA reads TGTGCCAGCTCACCACCTCGTCCCACCGGGGAGCTGTTTTTT.

The rearrangement joins TRBV2 to TRBJ2-3; 10 positions match TRBD2. This CDR3 is 18 amino acids long. Unmatched junction bases numbered 15, after V lost 7 bases and J lost 2 bases. Germline V lookup: CDR1 SNHLY, CDR2 FYNNEI. CDR3 sequence: CASMVSGGSRVFTDTQYF. The CDR3 DNA is TGTGCCAGCATGGTTAGCGGGGGGTCACGAGTGTTCACAGATACGCAGTATTTT.

The DNA of the CDR3 is TGCAGCGTGGGGGCAGAAAGGGGACGATCCTCCTACGAGCAGTACTTC. It is translated as CSVGAERGRSSYEQYF. The chain combines TRBV29-1 with TRBJ2-7; D may be TRBD1 (6 bases). The CDR3 sequence is 16 residues long. V dropped 6 bases and J dropped 0 bases, with 21 bases sitting between them. CDR1 is SQVTM and CDR2 is ANQGSEA in the germline V gene.

The chain is built from TRBV19 and TRBJ1-2; unclear D gene. The CDR3 is 13 amino acids. V lost 3 bases and J 2 bases, leaving 7 bases between the germline ends. The germline V gene has CDR1 LNHDA and CDR2 SQIVND (reference sequence). This CDR3 is CASSMVRNYGYTF. DNA of the CDR3: TGTGCCAGTAGTATGGTCAGGAACTATGGCTACACCTTC.

The chain uses TRBV4-1 and TRBJ2-1; 8 nucleotides align to TRBD2. Germline assignment: CDR1 MGHRA and CDR2 YSYEKL. Trimming took 4 bases from V and 5 from J; bases not matched to a gene: 10. This CDR3 has 16 amino acids. The DNA of the CDR3 is TGCGCCAGCAGCCCAAATCCGGGACTAGGGGACAATGAGCAGTTCTTC. This translates into CASSPNPGLGDNEQFF.

The genes are TRBV4-2 and TRBJ1-2; D uncertain. CDR1 is LGHNA and CDR2 is YNFKEQ in the germline V gene. V was pared by 4 bases and J by 7 bases, with 13 bases between. The CDR3 contains 13 residues. CDR3 coding DNA: TGTGCCAGCAGCCCAGACTCAGATGGTGGCTACACCTTC. This sequence encodes CASSPDSDGGYTF.

CDR3 bases: TGCGCCAGCAGCCACGGGTCAACCGGGACAGGGGGCAACTATGGCTACACCTTC. It encodes CASSHGSTGTGGNYGYTF. The chain recombines TRBV4-3 with TRBJ1-2; 12 bases fit TRBD1. V lost 3 bases and J lost 2; bases outside the gene matches: 10. The CDR3 loop spans 18 amino acids. Germline V gene data show CDR1 as LGHNA and CDR2 as YSLEER.

This chain joins TRBV9 and TRBJ2-5; 7 nucleotides agree with TRBD2. The CDR3 has 15 residues. V trimming: 0 bases; J trimming: 5 bases; junction bases outside the gene matches: 7. Germline V gene sequence: CDR1 SGDLS, CDR2 YYNGEE. The CDR3 region is CASSVAVSGPETQYF. CDR3 in DNA: TGTGCCAGCAGCGTAGCTGTTAGCGGGCCCGAGACCCAGTACTTC.

The CDR3 DNA reads as TGTGCCAGCAGCCAAGGGACAGGTAGCTATGGCTACACCTTC. It specifies CASSQGTGSYGYTF. The chain joins TRBV4-2 to TRBJ1-2; 7 bases match TRBD1. With V trimmed by 1 base and J by 4 bases, 3 bases remained unmatched. The CDR3 covers 14 residues. CDR1 and CDR2 from the germline V gene are LGHNA and YNFKEQ.

V gene TRBV7-9 combines with J gene TRBJ1-1; the D is unclear. The CDR3 totals 16 residues. The germline CDR1 and CDR2 sequences are SEHNR and FQNEAQ (reference sequence). Trimming removed 5 bases at V and 1 base at J, with 17 bases between. CDR3 in DNA: TGTGCCAGCAGCCCGCCGGGAGCCGGAGGGAACACTGAAGCTTTCTTT. The encoded protein is CASSPPGAGGNTEAFF.

J is TRBJ2-3 and V is TRBV5-4, with D perhaps matching TRBD2 (5 bases). Germline V gene lookup returns CDR1 SGHNT and CDR2 YYREEE (reference sequence). The ends were cut back, 2 bases at V and 0 bases at J, with 10 bases in the middle. The CDR3 has 15 residues. The CDR3 loop is CASSLADRSTDTQYF. The CDR3 DNA is TGTGCCAGCAGCTTAGCGGATCGAAGCACAGATACGCAGTATTTT.

The chain combines TRBV29-1 with TRBJ1-2; D is undetermined. There are 11 residues in the CDR3. Per the germline V gene, CDR1 is SQVTM and CDR2 is ANQGSEA. Trimming took off 5 bases at V and 6 bases at J, with 10 bases between the two ends. CDR3 region: CSVREVDGYTF. DNA of the CDR3: TGCAGCGTTCGGGAGGTCGATGGCTACACCTTC. The full variable domain, completed using reference TRBV29-1 and TRBJ1-2, is SAVISQKPSRDICQRGTSLTIQCQVDSQVTMMFWYRQQPGQSLTLIATANQGSEATYESGFVIDKFPISRPNLTFSTLTVSNMSPEDSSIYLCSVREVDGYTFGSGTRLTVV.

The V and J genes are TRBV30 and TRBJ1-2, with D possibly being TRBD1 (5 bases). The CDR3 loop spans 13 amino acids. Trimming removed 0 bases at V and 8 bases at J, with 13 bases between. Germline CDR1 is GTSNPN and CDR2 is SVGIG (reference sequence). CDR3 nucleotides: TGTGCCTGGAGTGTTTTATCAGGGTACGGCTACACCTTC. Protein product: CAWSVLSGYGYTF.

The chain carries TRBV7-3 and TRBJ1-2; TRBD1 might be the D (5 bases). In germline, CDR1 is SGHTA, CDR2 FQGTGA. The V gene lost 0 bases and the J gene lost 5 bases, with 10 bases spanning the gap. There are 14 residues in the CDR3. The DNA for the CDR3 is TGTGCCAGCAGCTTAACGGGGCAGGGATATGGCTACACCTTC. This gives the protein CASSLTGQGYGYTF.

Only a few counts were recorded for this clone. V gene TRBV7-6 combines with J gene TRBJ2-2, with D perhaps matching TRBD1 (6 bases). Per germline, CDR1 SGHVS and CDR2 FNYEAQ. Trimming took 0 bases from V and 10 from J, leaving 15 bases between them. The CDR3 extends over 15 amino acids. CDR3 region: CASSLAGAVTEELFF. The CDR3 nucleotides read TGTGCCAGCAGCTTAGCGGGGGCCGTAACGGAGGAGCTGTTTTTT.

The V and J genes are TRBV5-8 and TRBJ1-6; D is uncertain. CDR1 and CDR2 (germline): SGHTS, YDEGEE. V dropped 1 base and J dropped 10 bases, with 9 bases sitting between them. The CDR3 is 13 amino acids. The CDR3 DNA is TGTGCCAGCAGCTTGTTCCGCGCGTCACCCCTCCACTTT. Translation gives CASSLFRASPLHF.

By share, this clone ranks as medium-sized. J is TRBJ2-2 and V is TRBV29-1; TRBD1 is a possible D gene (6 bases). CDR3 length: 14 amino acids. Germline assignment: CDR1 SQVTM and CDR2 ANQGSEA. V shed 8 bases and J shed 0 bases, with 13 bases lying between them. The CDR3 region has the DNA TGCAGCATATACAGGGATTCGAACACCGGGGAGCTGTTTTTT. Its translation: CSIYRDSNTGELFF.